This TCR beta chain was sequenced for a study of cytomegalovirus exposure and HLA in healthy donors (dated by TCRdb to 2016 to 2017). Notes on the research overall: In an earlier analysis of 550 to 750 of the donors, about 270 Gb of sequence data and 100 million or so unique TCR beta sequences from about 180 million T cells were reported. Approximately 310 gigabases of sequencing data and 70 million to 100 million unique TCR sequences were included in an early release covering 550 to 650 HLA-typed donors. Of the roughly 390 genotyped donors, 80% to 90% were placed in the genetic ancestry cluster associated with self-reported Caucasian donors. The study aimed to test whether signatures of past pathogen exposure could be identified by cataloging public T cell receptors. Using immunosequencing, the study profiled T cell repertoires from roughly 650 subjects and related those repertoires to cytomegalovirus serostatus. Besides the first cohort of under 700 subjects, a separate validation cohort made up of 120 different subjects was used. To predict cytomegalovirus infection status, the study combined high-throughput TCR immunosequencing, statistical association of individual TCRs with disease status, and machine learning. To study patterns of TCR occurrence, a later analysis re-analyzed previously published TCR beta repertoires from around 660 donors and added high-resolution HLA genotyping. The later analysis used no new phenotypic data to find candidate immune exposures, relying instead on TCR beta sequences and their occurrence across donors. To decide whether each TCR beta V gene segment behaved as functional or pseudogenic, an earlier analysis of fewer than 750 of the donors relied on high-throughput TCR beta sequencing. Donor age, sex, ethnicity and CMV serostatus were compiled alongside the repertoire data. Genome-wide SNP genotypes for about 55% of the roughly 670 donors were used in a later genetic analysis, which treated that subset as a discovery cohort. Every repertoire in the discovery cohort had been generated on one and the same sequencing platform. HLA typing included class I and class II loci at four-digit resolution. The number of donors typed differed by locus, with roughly 629-640 for A, B, C, DRB1 and DQB1, roughly 550 for DQA1, 600 to 610 for DPA1, and some 440 for DPB1. About five DR-DQ haplotypes were treated as single units for association and clustering because of strong linkage in the cohort. Among 398 genotyped donors of the cohort, an average of approximately 220,000 unique TCR beta nucleotide sequences was sequenced per donor, of which about 18% were non-productive. Overall study outcomes, separate from this receptor: While some public TCRs were present in many individuals, most TCR sequences turned up only very rarely across donors. In a later analysis, HLA-associated TCR beta chains were found to be more clonally expanded and to have lower generation probabilities than equally common non-associated chains. Strong co-occurrence of HLA alleles, especially DR and DQ, made assigning TCR associations to individual alleles difficult. Most CMV-associated TCR beta chains appeared to be HLA-restricted in a later analysis, and the HLA associations seemed to be driven largely by CMV exposure. Linkage disequilibrium might explain the correlated functional status among segregating V segments, but an unknown experimental factor could not be excluded. A few of the identified cytomegalovirus-associated TCR beta chains were confirmed in vitro to be specific for cytomegalovirus antigens. An association between a missense DCLRE1C variant and V-gene and J-gene trimming of TCR beta chains was found in a later genetic analysis and replicated in an independent cohort. In a later analysis, 15,000 to 20,000 TCR beta sequences were associated with specific HLA alleles at a false discovery rate of 0.05. A further reported finding was that TCR beta sequences accurately predicted the HLA-A and HLA-B alleles for most subjects in the first cohort. Some 15 rarely observed V segments, including chromosome 9 orphons, were excluded from the earlier analysis of just under 600 of the donors because counts were too low. Because the 87-base-pair reads could not distinguish some IMGT-functional V segments, including TRBV6-2 and TRBV6-3, those segments were excluded. Roughly uniform sequencing depth across donors was assumed in presence/absence analyses, although this assumption may not hold. A group of highly shared sequence variants was considered likely to be a technical artifact of the sequencing pipeline. Because some donors lacked HLA typing at each locus, the association tests relied only on the typed subset. For the cohort, immune exposure information was limited to CMV serostatus. In a later genetic analysis, fewer N-insertions in productive TCRs were reported among donors in an Asian-associated ancestry cluster than the roughly 700-donor mean. In an earlier analysis of some 550 of the donors, most TCR beta V segments were observed in productive rearrangements about 90% or about 30% of the time, broadly matching IMGT annotations. This cohort had only TCR beta chains sequenced, and the lack of alpha or paired-chain data limited which features could be detected. In the study, approximately 160 TCR beta chains were listed as associated with cytomegalovirus. The classifier was reported to diagnose cytomegalovirus status with high specificity and sensitivity in both the original and validation cohorts. A later analysis reported that several top co-occurrence clusters appeared linked to parvovirus B19, influenza, CMV and Epstein-Barr virus. The authors suggested that the approach could potentially be extended to other disease states and immunological phenotypes. In a later analysis, the rate of TCR association differed among HLA loci, with DRB1 alleles having the most associated TCRs and HLA-C alleles having the fewest.

In total, 500 to 700 healthy bone marrow donors made up the cohort. All cohort members were sampled while nominally healthy, although unrecorded immune exposures were likely present. The donor was CMV seronegative and belonged to the group of roughly 330 seronegative cohort members. Every donor gave a peripheral blood sample, and the peripheral blood mononuclear cells from that sample were used for TCR beta sequencing. Genomic DNA extraction from the blood cell samples was performed with the Qiagen DNeasy Blood Extraction Kit. Preparation of the library involved the immunoSEQ multiplex PCR assay. A mixture of 60 forward primers for TCR Vbeta segments and 13 reverse primers for TCR Jbeta segments was used in the multiplex PCR. Amplification of the CDR3 region of rearranged TCR beta genes was performed with a multiplex PCR assay on genomic DNA. The amplified TCR beta libraries were sequenced on the Illumina HiSeq System as 87-base-pair reads. The study's processing was this. In a later analysis, tens of millions of unique TCR beta chains were counted across the 690 or so repertoires, and roughly 10 million of these chains were shared by at least two donors. A nearest-neighbor algorithm error-corrected the raw reads and collapsed the reads into unique sequences, merging closely related sequences to remove PCR and sequencing errors. To assign V, D and J gene segments, CDR3 sequences were aligned to IMGT reference sequences. For a sequence to be retained, a match of at least six nucleotides to both a V gene segment and a J gene segment was required. Rearrangements were called productive when the CDR3 lacked stop codons and stayed in frame with V and J; all others were non-productive. CDR3 was defined according to IMGT convention as the region running from the second conserved V-encoded cysteine to the conserved J-encoded phenylalanine. In an earlier analysis of around 600 of the donors, sequences lacking an unambiguous match to a single V gene segment were excluded. An earlier analysis of 587 of the donors classified V segments as functional when productive rearrangements were above 56.7% and as segregating when the standard deviation between donors was above 5%. To diagnose cytomegalovirus status from the catalog of TCR beta chain sequences, a statistical classification framework was built. A later analysis assigned V and J genes by comparing TCR nucleotide sequences with IMGT/GENE-DB human TR gene sequences. The TCRdist pipeline was used in a later analysis to assign CDR3 sequences and most-parsimonious VDJ recombination scenarios. A later analysis defined each TCR beta chain by its CDR3 amino acid sequence plus V-gene family, and excluded reads lacking a unique V-gene family. In a later analysis, around 650 highly shared, low-generation-probability nucleotide sequences were removed to address suspected cross-contamination and a sequencing artifact. A later analysis calculated a clonal expansion index for each public chain from normalized within-repertoire ranks of inferred template counts. A later analysis computed generation probabilities with a VDJ recombination model fitted to out-of-frame rearrangements, and checked the results against IGoR. Hypergeometric tests were used in a later analysis to score TCR-TCR, TCR-HLA and TCR-CMV co-occurrence, with a repertoire-size bias correction applied to the TCR pairs. In a later analysis, false discovery rates were estimated by permuting HLA or CMV assignments 20 times. In a later analysis, co-occurring TCRs were grouped using DBSCAN, and TCRdist sequence similarity was added for clustering within HLA-allele-positive subsets. Co-occurrence clustering excluded repertoires with fewer than 30,000 or more than 120,000 public chains, plus five with anomalous nucleotide sharing. TCRdb mirrors the immuneACCESS table, restricted to in-frame sequences. Some clones are absent from its copies; in checked studies, under half trace to an unresolved V gene, and the reason for the others is unknown. That table gives V, J and clone size, and the DNA gave D and trimming. This sample comprises 170,000 or so clones, under 90% of them detected only once. The ten largest account for around 5% of the sample.

V and J are truncated by 1 base and 5 bases respectively, leaving an intervening sequence of 16 bases. As encoded in the germline V gene, CDR1 is SGDLS while CDR2 is YYNGEE. The CDR3 measures 16 amino acids from cysteine to phenylalanine. The CDR3 DNA has 48 bases and is translated from base 1. This clone was counted a single time. Its antigen specificity is not known. Qualities for individual bases were not recorded, and no much larger clone is one base off. The rearrangement joined TRBV9 to TRBJ2-1, with a weak D call of TRBD1 (6 bases match). This TCR was sampled from a man between 18 and 29 years old in good health and CMV-seronegative. Source material: PBMCs. The CDR3 reads as follows: CASSVSPQGPNNEQFF. DNA sequence: TGTGCCAGCAGCGTATCCCCGCAGGGGCCTAACAATGAGCAGTTCTTC.